This entry concerns a single T cell receptor (beta chain). The target antigen is unknown. This entry is derived from a study of T cells after yellow fever vaccination. 5'RACE template switching produced TCR cDNA carrying a universal primer site and UMIs. A single record per CDR3 protein comes from TCRdb applying MiXCR to the 5' RACE reads. The sample consists of more than 450,000 distinct CDR3 sequences, less than 25% of them appearing once. With 1 base removed from V and 2 bases from J, the gap between germline ends came to 7 bases. The CDR3 is 14 amino acids. Germline V gene lookup returns CDR1 SGHTA and CDR2 FQGTGA. Overall study results and limits: Weaker in magnitude, the secondary response showed a faster peak on day 5 versus 15.

This chain joins TRBV7-3 and TRBJ2-3; D is undetermined. The receptor was isolated from a man aged 18 to 29 who received the YFV17D yellow fever vaccine. Sequenced here: PBMCs, sampled approximately 22 days after the first yellow fever vaccination. CDR3 region: CASSLNSYTDTQYF. In DNA, the CDR3 is TGTGCCAGCAGCTTAAACAGTTACACAGATACGCAGTATTTT.